These T cell receptor beta chains were read from a single sample in a study of blood T cell repertoires in COVID-19. The assay was immunoSEQ multiplex PCR, and TCRdb's table has in-frame clones only and misses some. Among over 250,000 clones, about 81% were seen once, and the ten largest hold almost 1.5%. The sequenced sample was peripheral blood. The receptors were sampled from a human donor with COVID-19, enrolled during active disease. The donor label of this sample is uncertain. CDR3s include the opening cysteine and the closing phenylalanine or tryptophan. A D gene is named only where the DNA matches it firmly. Not every row has a clone size; where given, it reads once, few, many or a size class.

clone size	V gene	J gene	D gene	CDR3 DNA	CDR3 protein
.	TRBV7-3	TRBJ2-1	TRBD2	TGTGCCAGCAGCTTAACGGGGGGAAGCGGGAGAGCTAATGAGCAGTTCTTC	CASSLTGGSGRANEQFF
.	TRBV29-1	TRBJ1-2	.	TGCAGCGTTTTAGTAGCCAACAACTATGGCTACACCTTC	CSVLVANNYGYTF
.	TRBV2	TRBJ1-4	.	TGTGCCAGCAGTGAAACAGGGATTACGGAAAAACTGTTTTTT	CASSETGITEKLFF
few	TRBV11-2	TRBJ2-7	TRBD1	TGTGCCAGCAGCTTAGAAGGGACAGCTACCTACGAGCAGTACTTC	CASSLEGTATYEQYF
.	TRBV3-1/TRBV3-2	TRBJ2-3	TRBD2	TGTGCCAGCAGCCAAAGACTAGCGGGAGAGCGAGATACGCAGTATTTT	CASSQRLAGERDTQYF
.	TRBV28	TRBJ1-5	.	TGTGCCAGCAGTTCCCAGGGGATGAATCAGCCCCAGCATTTT	CASSSQGMNQPQHF
few	TRBV28	TRBJ1-1	TRBD1	TGTGCCAGCAGTTTAGGGGACAGAAAAGCTTTCTTT	CASSLGDRKAFF
.	TRBV5-1	TRBJ2-6	TRBD1	TGCGCCAGCAGCTTGAATTCGGGACAGATCTCTGGGGCCAACGTCCTGACTTTC	CASSLNSGQISGANVLTF
.	TRBV7-3	TRBJ2-3	.	TGTGCCAGCAGCTTACTCGATACGCAGTATTTT	CASSLLDTQYF
.	TRBV2	TRBJ2-6	.	TGTGCCAGCAGCGAAGGGTGGGGAGCTGGGGCCAACGTCCTGACTTTC	CASSEGWGAGANVLTF
few	TRBV15	TRBJ2-2	TRBD2	TGTGCCACCAGCAGAACGGGAGCGGGGACCGGGGAGCTGTTTTTT	CATSRTGAGTGELFF
.	TRBV9	TRBJ1-5	.	TGTGCCAGCAGCGTAGGCCCAGATTATAGCAATCAGCCCCAGCATTTT	CASSVGPDYSNQPQHF
.	TRBV12-5	TRBJ2-3	TRBD2	TGTGCTAGTGGTTTGGTACTGGCTAGCGGGAGACGCGATACGCAGTATTTT	CASGLVLASGRRDTQYF
.	TRBV11-2	TRBJ2-6	TRBD1	TGTGCCAGCAGCCAACAGGGGGCGGCTGGGGCCAACGTCCTGACTTTC	CASSQQGAAGANVLTF
.	TRBV6-5	TRBJ2-5	.	TGTGCCAGCAGTTACTCGATTGGAGGCCGAGAGACCCAGTACTTC	CASSYSIGGRETQYF
.	TRBV19	TRBJ2-1	TRBD2	TGTGCCAGTAGTATAGAGGCGGGAGTCTCCTACAATGAGCAGTTCTTC	CASSIEAGVSYNEQFF
.	TRBV19	TRBJ2-7	TRBD1	TGTGCCAGTAGTCGGGGACAGCCCTCCTACGAGCAGTACTTC	CASSRGQPSYEQYF
once	TRBV3-1/TRBV3-2	TRBJ2-7	.	TGTGCCAGCAGCCAAGAGGGCTTTCCCTACGAGCAGTACTTC	CASSQEGFPYEQYF
once	TRBV5-6	TRBJ2-7	.	TGTGCCAGCAGGGGGGCCGTTACGAACGAGCAGTACTTC	CASRGAVTNEQYF
.	TRBV28	TRBJ2-1	.	TGTGCCAGCAGTCTCAGTCTTCATGAGCAGTTCTTC	CASSLSLHEQFF
.	TRBV10-3	TRBJ2-5	.	TGTGCCATCGGCGGGACAGATCAAGAGACCCAGTACTTC	CAIGGTDQETQYF
once	TRBV28	TRBJ1-5	.	TGTGCCAGCAGTTTTCCCAGGGACATCAATCAGCCCCAGCATTTT	CASSFPRDINQPQHF
.	TRBV5-5	TRBJ2-7	TRBD2	TGTGCCAGCAGCTCGCTACTAGCGGGAGGGTCCTACGAGCAGTACTTC	CASSSLLAGGSYEQYF
.	TRBV28	TRBJ1-6	TRBD1	TGTGCCAGCAGTTCGTCGGGACAGGGGGCCAATTCACCCCTCCACTTT	CASSSSGQGANSPLHF
once	TRBV12-1	TRBJ2-1	.	.	CASSFVAGGAWGGNEQFF
.	TRBV28	TRBJ1-5	.	TGTGCCACCCGGACACTTAATCAGGCCCAGCATTTT	CATRTLNQAQHF
.	TRBV29-1	TRBJ2-7	TRBD1	TGCAGCGCCGAATTTTTAGGGACAGGGACCTACGAGCAGTACTTC	CSAEFLGTGTYEQYF
once	TRBV29-1	TRBJ2-3	TRBD2	TGCAGCGTTGGGACTAGCGGGAGAGATACGCAGTATTTT	CSVGTSGRDTQYF
few	TRBV5-1	TRBJ2-3	TRBD2	TGCGCCAGCAGCTTGTCCGGCGGGAGCCCAGATACGCAGTATTTT	CASSLSGGSPDTQYF
.	TRBV2	TRBJ1-1	.	TGTGCCAGCAGTGAACGGGGCAGGGACATGAACACTGAAGCTTTCTTT	CASSERGRDMNTEAFF